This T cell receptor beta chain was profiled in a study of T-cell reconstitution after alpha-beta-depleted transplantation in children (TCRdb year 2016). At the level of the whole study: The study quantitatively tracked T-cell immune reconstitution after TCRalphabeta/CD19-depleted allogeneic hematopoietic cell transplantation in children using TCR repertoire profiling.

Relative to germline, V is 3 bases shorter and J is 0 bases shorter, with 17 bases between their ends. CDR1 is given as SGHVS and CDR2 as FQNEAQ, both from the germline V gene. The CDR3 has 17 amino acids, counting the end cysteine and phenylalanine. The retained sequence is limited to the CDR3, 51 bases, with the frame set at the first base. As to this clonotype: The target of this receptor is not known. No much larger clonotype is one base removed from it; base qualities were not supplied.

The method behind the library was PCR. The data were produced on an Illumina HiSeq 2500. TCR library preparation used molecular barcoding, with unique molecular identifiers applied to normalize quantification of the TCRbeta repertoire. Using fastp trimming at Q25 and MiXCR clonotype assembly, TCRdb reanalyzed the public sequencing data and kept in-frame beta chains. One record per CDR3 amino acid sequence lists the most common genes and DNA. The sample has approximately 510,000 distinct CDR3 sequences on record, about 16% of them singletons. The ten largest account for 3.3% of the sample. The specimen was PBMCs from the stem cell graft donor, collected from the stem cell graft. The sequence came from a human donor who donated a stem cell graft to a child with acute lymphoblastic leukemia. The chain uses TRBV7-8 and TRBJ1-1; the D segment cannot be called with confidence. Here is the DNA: TGTGCCAGCAGCTTTAGGTCTAACAGCCTCATGAACACTGAAGCTTTCTTT. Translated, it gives CASSFRSNSLMNTEAFF.